The rows below give T cell receptor beta chains drawn from one sample of a study of shared clonotypes between healthy human individuals. Clones were read by immunoSEQ multiplex PCR, and TCRdb kept only the in-frame ones, dropping some. In the table there are about 800,000 clones, just over 95% of which are singletons. Specimen: naive CD8+ T cells sorted from blood. The receptors were sampled from a man aged 25-45 years in good health. Both conserved end residues are part of each CDR3. The D gene is left open where the match is weak. A row's size may be missing; if present it is once, few, many or a size class.

cdr3_length: 15; d_call: -; clone_size: -; v_call: TRBV7-9; j_call: TRBJ2-7; cdr3_nt: TGTGCCAGAAAGAAGGACGTCAAACTTTCCTACGAGCAGTACTTC; cdr3_aa: CARKKDVKLSYEQYF
cdr3_length: 14; d_call: -; clone_size: -; v_call: TRBV7-8; j_call: TRBJ2-2; cdr3_nt: TGTGCCAGCAGCCCTGACGGGGACACCGGGGAGCTGTTTTTT; cdr3_aa: CASSPDGDTGELFF
cdr3_length: 12; d_call: -; clone_size: -; v_call: TRBV7-2; j_call: TRBJ2-7; cdr3_nt: TGTGCCAGCAGCTTCCAGTCCCTCGAGCAGTACTTC; cdr3_aa: CASSFQSLEQYF
cdr3_length: 15; d_call: -; clone_size: -; v_call: TRBV4-1; j_call: TRBJ1-4; cdr3_nt: TGCGCCAGCAGCCAAGAAGCCAGGGGCGGTGAAAAACTGTTTTTT; cdr3_aa: CASSQEARGGEKLFF
cdr3_length: 14; d_call: TRBD1; clone_size: -; v_call: TRBV10-1; j_call: TRBJ2-1; cdr3_nt: TGCGCCAGCAGTGATGGGACAGGGAGGAATGAGCAGTTCTTC; cdr3_aa: CASSDGTGRNEQFF
cdr3_length: 16; d_call: -; clone_size: -; v_call: TRBV7-9; j_call: TRBJ2-7; cdr3_nt: TGTGCCAGCAGCTTAATGAGTAGCCTTAGCTCCTACGAGCAGTACTTC; cdr3_aa: CASSLMSSLSSYEQYF
cdr3_length: 15; d_call: TRBD2; clone_size: -; v_call: TRBV7-2; j_call: TRBJ2-1; cdr3_nt: TGTGCCAGCAGCCCCGGGACTAGCGGGAGCTATGAGCAGTTCTTC; cdr3_aa: CASSPGTSGSYEQFF
cdr3_length: 14; d_call: TRBD1; clone_size: -; v_call: TRBV4-1; j_call: TRBJ1-2; cdr3_nt: TGCGCCAGCAGCCAACTTACAGGGGTGGTTGGCTACACCTTC; cdr3_aa: CASSQLTGVVGYTF
cdr3_length: 19; d_call: -; clone_size: -; v_call: TRBV15; j_call: TRBJ2-1; cdr3_nt: TGTGCCACCAGCAGAGATGCAGTCGGCACAGCCCCGTCCTACAATGAGCAGTTCTTC; cdr3_aa: CATSRDAVGTAPSYNEQFF
cdr3_length: 11; d_call: -; clone_size: -; v_call: TRBV4-3; j_call: TRBJ2-1; cdr3_nt: TGCGCCAGCAGCCAAGACGGGACGCAGTTCTTC; cdr3_aa: CASSQDGTQFF
cdr3_length: 14; d_call: TRBD1; clone_size: once; v_call: TRBV19; j_call: TRBJ1-2; cdr3_nt: TGTGCCAGTTCATACAGGGGTCTAGGGGACGGCTACACCTTC; cdr3_aa: CASSYRGLGDGYTF
cdr3_length: 17; d_call: TRBD2; clone_size: -; v_call: TRBV7-6; j_call: TRBJ2-1; cdr3_nt: TGTGCCAGCAGCTCCCCGTATAATAGCGGGAGGAGAAATGAGCAGTTCTTC; cdr3_aa: CASSSPYNSGRRNEQFF
cdr3_length: 17; d_call: TRBD2; clone_size: -; v_call: TRBV15; j_call: TRBJ2-7; cdr3_nt: TGTGCCACCAGCGTCCAGCGGGAGGGCCTCCCGATTTGGGAGCAGTACTTC; cdr3_aa: CATSVQREGLPIWEQYF
cdr3_length: 14; d_call: TRBD1; clone_size: -; v_call: TRBV13; j_call: TRBJ2-7; cdr3_nt: TGTGCCAGCAGCTTCCCGGGACAGGGCTACGAGCAGTACTTC; cdr3_aa: CASSFPGQGYEQYF
cdr3_length: 18; d_call: -; clone_size: -; v_call: TRBV10-3; j_call: TRBJ2-2; cdr3_nt: TGTGCCATCGGGGCCGAGGGGAGGCGGAGAGTCAATGGCGGGGAGCTGTTTTTT; cdr3_aa: CAIGAEGRRRVNGGELFF
cdr3_length: 13; d_call: -; clone_size: -; v_call: TRBV30; j_call: TRBJ2-2; cdr3_nt: TGTGCCTGGAAGGGACATGTCACCGGGGAGCTGTTTTTT; cdr3_aa: CAWKGHVTGELFF
cdr3_length: 16; d_call: -; clone_size: -; v_call: TRBV29-1; j_call: TRBJ2-3; cdr3_nt: TGCAGCACTAAACCCGGGCAAAGGACTCCTACAGATACGCAGTATTTT; cdr3_aa: CSTKPGQRTPTDTQYF
cdr3_length: 17; d_call: TRBD1; clone_size: -; v_call: TRBV27; j_call: TRBJ2-7; cdr3_nt: TGTGCCAGCAGTTTTTTTTCGAACGACAGGGGCTCCTACGAGCAGTACTTC; cdr3_aa: CASSFFSNDRGSYEQYF
cdr3_length: 14; d_call: -; clone_size: -; v_call: TRBV10-3; j_call: TRBJ2-7; cdr3_nt: TGTGCCATCTCCAAGGGTCCTCGGACCTACGAGCAGTACTTC; cdr3_aa: CAISKGPRTYEQYF
cdr3_length: 14; d_call: TRBD2; clone_size: -; v_call: TRBV6-5; j_call: TRBJ2-1; cdr3_nt: TGTGCCAGCAGTTACGTTCCGGGGGGCAATGAGCAGTTCTTC; cdr3_aa: CASSYVPGGNEQFF
cdr3_length: 14; d_call: -; clone_size: -; v_call: TRBV28; j_call: TRBJ2-3; cdr3_nt: TGTGCCTCCGCGGAGGGCCGACTCACAGATACGCAGTATTTT; cdr3_aa: CASAEGRLTDTQYF
cdr3_length: 18; d_call: -; clone_size: -; v_call: TRBV14; j_call: TRBJ2-1; cdr3_nt: TGTGCCAGCAGCCAAGATGATCCCGGGATCCCGGGCTACAATGAGCAGTTCTTC; cdr3_aa: CASSQDDPGIPGYNEQFF
cdr3_length: 14; d_call: -; clone_size: -; v_call: TRBV27; j_call: TRBJ1-1; cdr3_nt: TGTGCCAGCAGTTTGATGGGGTATGGCACTGAAGCTTTCTTT; cdr3_aa: CASSLMGYGTEAFF
cdr3_length: 10; d_call: -; clone_size: -; v_call: TRBV29-1; j_call: TRBJ2-3; cdr3_nt: TGCAGCGTTGATCAGTATCCGCAGTATTTT; cdr3_aa: CSVDQYPQYF
cdr3_length: 18; d_call: -; clone_size: -; v_call: TRBV19; j_call: TRBJ1-5; cdr3_nt: TGTGCCAGTAGTCAAGGGGCAGGCGCTCCCAATAGCAATCAGCCCCAGCATTTT; cdr3_aa: CASSQGAGAPNSNQPQHF
cdr3_length: 14; d_call: -; clone_size: -; v_call: TRBV27; j_call: TRBJ2-5; cdr3_nt: TGTGCCAGCAGTTTGCTAGGGGAACAAGAGACCCAGTACTTC; cdr3_aa: CASSLLGEQETQYF
cdr3_length: 16; d_call: -; clone_size: -; v_call: TRBV14; j_call: TRBJ2-7; cdr3_nt: TGTGCCAGCAGCCAAACGAGCGACAGGCTAGGCTACGAGCAGTACTTC; cdr3_aa: CASSQTSDRLGYEQYF
cdr3_length: 18; d_call: TRBD1; clone_size: -; v_call: TRBV4-3; j_call: TRBJ1-4; cdr3_nt: TGCGCCAGCAGCCAAGATCTTGCCTCGACAGGGGAGCTTGGAAAACTGTTTTTT; cdr3_aa: CASSQDLASTGELGKLFF